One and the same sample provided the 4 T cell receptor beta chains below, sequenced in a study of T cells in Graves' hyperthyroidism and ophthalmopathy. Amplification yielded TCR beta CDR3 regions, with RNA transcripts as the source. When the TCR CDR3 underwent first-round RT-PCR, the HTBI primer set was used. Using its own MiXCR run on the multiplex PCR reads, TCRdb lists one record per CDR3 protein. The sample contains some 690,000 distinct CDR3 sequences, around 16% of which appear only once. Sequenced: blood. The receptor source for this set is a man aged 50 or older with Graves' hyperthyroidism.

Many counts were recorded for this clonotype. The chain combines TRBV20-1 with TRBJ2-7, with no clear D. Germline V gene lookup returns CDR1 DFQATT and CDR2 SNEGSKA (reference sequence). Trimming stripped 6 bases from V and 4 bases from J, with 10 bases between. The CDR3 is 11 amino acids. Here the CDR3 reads CSAERRYEQYF. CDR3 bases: TGCAGTGCGGAGAGACGGTACGAGCAGTACTTC.

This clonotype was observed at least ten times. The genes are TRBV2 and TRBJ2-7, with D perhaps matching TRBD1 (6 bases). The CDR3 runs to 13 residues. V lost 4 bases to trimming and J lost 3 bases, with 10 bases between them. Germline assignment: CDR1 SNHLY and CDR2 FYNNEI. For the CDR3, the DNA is TGTGCCAGCAGTGTAGGGGACATCTACGAGCAGTACTTC. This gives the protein CASSVGDIYEQYF.

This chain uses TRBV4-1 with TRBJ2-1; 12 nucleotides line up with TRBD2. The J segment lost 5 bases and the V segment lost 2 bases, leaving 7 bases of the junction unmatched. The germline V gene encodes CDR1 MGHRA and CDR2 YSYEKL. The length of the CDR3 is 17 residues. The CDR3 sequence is CASSQFPSGRGHNEQFF. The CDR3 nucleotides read TGCGCCAGCAGCCAATTCCCTAGCGGGAGGGGTCACAATGAGCAGTTCTTC.

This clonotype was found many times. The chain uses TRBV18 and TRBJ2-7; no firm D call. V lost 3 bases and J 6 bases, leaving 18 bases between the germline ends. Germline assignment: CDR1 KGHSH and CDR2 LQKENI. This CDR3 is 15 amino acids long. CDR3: CASSPVVYVPFEQYF. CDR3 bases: TGTGCCAGCTCACCGGTAGTCTACGTTCCTTTCGAGCAGTACTTC.